This entry lists 25 T cell receptor beta chains sequenced from one sample in a study of CXCR3-negative and CXCR3-positive naive CD8 T cells. Study-wide results and limits: The TRB CDR3s that CXCR3-positive naive cells carried were more hydrophobic than those of CXCR3-negative naive cells.

Their cognate antigens are unknown. Through 5' RACE with UMI labels, the TRB cDNA libraries were prepared. For each CDR3 protein, TCRdb gives one entry from its re-call of the 5' RACE reads, without DNA. The sample holds some 140,000 distinct CDR3 sequences. The sample was naive CXCR3+ CD8+ T cells from blood. Subset given: CD45RO-CCR7+CD27+CD95- naive CD8+ T cells expressing CXCR3 (TNR3+). The source of these receptors is a human donor in good health. Some clones in this sample may be carry-over from other donors' samples.

The chain employs TRBV7-2 and TRBJ2-1. Looked up from germline, CDR1 is SGHTA and CDR2 is FQGNSA. This CDR3 has 12 residues. The CDR3: CASSLGSHEQFF. Using reference TRBV7-2 and TRBJ2-1 for the parts outside the CDR3, the full variable domain is GAGVSQSPSNKVTEKGKDVELRCDPISGHTALYWYRQSLGQGLEFLIYFQGNSAPDKSGLPSDRFSAERTGGSVSTLTIQRTQQEDSAVYLCASSLGSHEQFFGPGTRLTVL.

The chain joins TRBV29-1 to TRBJ2-3. Germline CDR1 reads SQVTM; CDR2 reads ANQGSEA. This CDR3 region has 12 residues. CDR3 sequence reads: CSVDLTPDTQYF.

The genes are TRBV19 and TRBJ2-7; TCRdb returns TRBD1, unconfirmable since there is no DNA. Germline assignment: CDR1 LNHDA and CDR2 SQIVND (reference sequence). The CDR3 sequence is 14 residues long. The CDR3 reads CASSSQGAGNEQYF.

The chain has TRBV5-1 and TRBJ2-1; the D call of TRBD2 rests on TCRdb alone, since no DNA is present to check it. The germline CDR1 and CDR2 sequences are SGHRS and YFSETQ. This CDR3 is built from 16 residues. CDR3 in amino acids: CASSRTGTSGRNEQFF.

This sequence joins TRBV12-3 or TRBV12-4 and TRBJ2-6; with no DNA, the TCRdb D assignment of TRBD2 cannot be verified. The CDR3 spans 19 residues. The chain's CDR3 is CASSLLAGGFLSGANVLTF.

The V call is TRBV4-1, the J call TRBJ1-1; with no DNA, the TCRdb D assignment of TRBD1 cannot be verified. The CDR3 is 15 residues long. Germline assignment: CDR1 MGHRA and CDR2 YSYEKL. Here the CDR3 reads CASSQDRGGNTEAFF.

The V and J genes are TRBV5-4 and TRBJ2-1; absent DNA, TCRdb's TRBD1 call cannot be checked. Germline V gene sequence: CDR1 SGHNT, CDR2 YYREEE (reference sequence). CDR3 size: 16 residues. Here the CDR3 reads CASSLAVGGPRDEQFF.

The rearrangement links TRBV29-1 to TRBJ2-1; TCRdb selects TRBD1, and the lack of DNA leaves this call unchecked. CDR1 is SQVTM, CDR2 ANQGSEA, per germline. This CDR3 comprises 17 residues. CDR3 sequence reads: CSVDFIGAQSSYNEQFF.

V and J are TRBV11-3 and TRBJ2-1; TCRdb lists TRBD2, though no DNA is available to test this call. This CDR3 is 13 amino acids long. CDR1 SGHNT and CDR2 YENEEA come from the germline V gene. CDR3 residues: CASSLGTSYEQFF.

The rearrangement uses TRBV12-3 or TRBV12-4 and TRBJ2-7; TCRdb picks TRBD2, but there is no DNA to check that call. The CDR3 runs 15 residues. The CDR3 spells CASSSAGARLDEQYF.

This chain joins TRBV29-1 and TRBJ2-3; checking the TCRdb D call of TRBD1 is not possible without DNA. The CDR3 contains 12 residues. Germline V CDR1 and CDR2: SQVTM, ANQGSEA. The CDR3 is CSVPSWDDTQYF.

The J gene is TRBJ1-1, the V gene TRBV28; TCRdb calls TRBD1, which cannot be checked without DNA. CDR3 size: 13 residues. Germline V gene lookup returns CDR1 MDHEN and CDR2 SYDVKM. The CDR3 sequence is CASSPQGSADAFF.

The chain couples TRBV29-1 to TRBJ2-7; there is no DNA to check the TCRdb D call of TRBD1. Germline V lookup: CDR1 SQVTM, CDR2 ANQGSEA. The CDR3 runs to 15 residues. CDR3 residues: CSVEDQEGSSYEQYF.

The chain has TRBV28 and TRBJ2-1; TCRdb indicates TRBD2, and absent DNA this call remains unverified. The CDR3 covers 16 residues. Germline V gene data show CDR1 as MDHEN and CDR2 as SYDVKM. CDR3 in amino acids: CASSFSPWGSANEQFF.

The chain uses TRBV12-3 or TRBV12-4 and TRBJ2-5; lacking DNA, the TRBD1 call made by TCRdb goes unchecked. The CDR3 is 15 residues long. The CDR3 sequence: CASSLPGTKEETQYF.

The chain couples TRBV20-1 to TRBJ2-3. The CDR3 extends over 12 amino acids. Germline lookup yields CDR1 DFQATT and CDR2 SNEGSKA (reference sequence). CDR3 sequence reads: CSARDLADTQYF.

The chain joins TRBV2 to TRBJ1-1; TCRdb's D call of TRBD1 is untestable without DNA. CDR3 size: 15 residues. The V gene's germline CDR1 is SNHLY and CDR2 FYNNEI. The CDR3 here is CASSKRGDMNTEAFF.

The chain recombines TRBV7-3 with TRBJ1-1; TCRdb picks TRBD1, but there is no DNA to check that call. In germline, CDR1 is SGHTA, CDR2 FQGTGA. CDR3 length: 15 residues. This CDR3 reads CASSLGQGRFTEAFF.

The CDR3 reads CASSLDAAAHEQFF. V is TRBV12-3 or TRBV12-4 and J is TRBJ2-1. This CDR3 spans 14 amino acids.

V is TRBV28 and J is TRBJ2-5; TCRdb reports TRBD2, a call that lacks DNA to check it against. This CDR3 contains 14 residues. CDR1 and CDR2 (germline): MDHEN, SYDVKM. The CDR3 loop is CASSSSAEQETQYF. Looking up the rest from reference TRBV28 and TRBJ2-5 gives the full variable domain: DVKVTQSSRYLVKRTGEKVFLECVQDMDHENMFWYRQDPGLGLRLIYFSYDVKMKEKGDIPEGYSVSREKKERFSLILESASTNQTSMYLCASSSSAEQETQYFGPGTRLLVL.

The rearrangement joins TRBV13 to TRBJ2-3. Germline lookup yields CDR1 PRHDT and CDR2 FYEKMQ (reference sequence). The CDR3 sequence is 11 residues long. CDR3 sequence reads: CASSLKGTQYF.

The genes are TRBV2 and TRBJ1-1; TCRdb gives TRBD1 as the D gene, but with no DNA this cannot be confirmed. The CDR3 spans 12 residues. The germline CDR1 and CDR2 sequences are SNHLY and FYNNEI. This chain's CDR3 is CARSTGNTEAFF.

The CDR3 sequence is CASSLGPSGYETQYF. V usage is TRBV5-6 and J usage is TRBJ2-5; the TCRdb call, TRBD2, lacks DNA for checking. The germline V gene has CDR1 SGHDT and CDR2 YYEEEE. This CDR3 spans 15 amino acids.

V is TRBV5-1 and J is TRBJ2-1; TCRdb's D gene call, TRBD1, goes unchecked for lack of DNA. CDR1 SGHRS and CDR2 YFSETQ come from the germline V gene. CDR3 length: 12 amino acids. This CDR3 reads CASSLGGPEQFF.

The chain couples TRBV27 to TRBJ1-4. CDR3 length: 13 residues. Germline V CDR1 and CDR2: MNHEY, SMNVEV (reference sequence). The CDR3 reads CASSFYGDEKLFF.